This T cell receptor beta chain originates from a study of blood T cell repertoires in COVID-19. Overall study: COVID-19 samples, acute and convalescent, were from the United States, Italy and Spain. T cells, B-cell-depleted T cells, or PBMCs provided the cDNA or gDNA that served as material.

In the authors' workflow: Amplification of reference gene primers provided the estimated nucleated cell counts. TCRdb keeps only in-frame clones here, not all; method: immunoSEQ multiplex PCR. V, J and clone size were drawn from that table, and D and trimming were deduced from the DNA. The sample gives hundreds of thousands of clones, roughly 88% of which show up once; roughly 5.2% is in the top ten. V dropped 0 bases and J dropped 0 bases, with 12 bases sitting between them. The CDR3 totals 17 residues. Germline CDR1 SGHDT, CDR2 YYEEEE. During active infection, Seattle patients enrolled and were then monitored through disease.

The origin of this receptor is a woman older than 75 with COVID-19, enrolled during active disease. This chain uses TRBV5-6 with TRBJ1-4; D may be TRBD1 (5 bases). The sequenced sample was peripheral blood. CDR3 sequence: CASSLGGKRATNEKLFF. CDR3 DNA: TGTGCCAGCAGCTTGGGGGGGAAGCGGGCAACTAATGAAAAACTGTTTTTT.